This T cell receptor beta chain originates from a study of T cells in Graves' hyperthyroidism and ophthalmopathy. This clonotype has at least ten counts. After removal of 0 bases from V and 9 bases from J, the junction contained 7 bases not matched to a gene. CDR3 length: 14 residues. Germline CDR1 GTSNPN, CDR2 SVGIG (reference sequence). Template material for amplifying TCR beta CDR3 regions consisted of RNA transcripts. The HTBI primer set drove a first-round RT-PCR of the TCR CDR3. Each CDR3 protein gets one entry after TCRdb re-called the multiplex PCR reads with MiXCR. This sample yields about 410,000 distinct CDR3 sequences, of which roughly 15% are seen a single time; around 14% belongs to the top ten.

V gene TRBV30 combines with J gene TRBJ2-1; 8 positions agree with TRBD2. Sample: blood. The TCR was taken from a man between 18 and 35 years old with Graves' ophthalmopathy. The CDR3 nucleotides read TGTGCCTGGAGTGTAGGGGCGGGAGGAGGTGAGCAGTTCTTC. This translates into CAWSVGAGGGEQFF.